This record looks at one T cell receptor (beta chain) sequence and its context. The sample originates from a study of OX40 agonist ivuxolimab in advanced cancers. CDR1 and CDR2 (germline): KGHSH, LQKENI. The CDR3 is 13 residues long. Deletions cut 3 bases from V and 4 bases from J, with 10 bases between. Sequencing used immunoSEQ multiplex PCR; TCRdb keeps in-frame clones, though not all of them. The data show 70,000 or so clones, about three quarters seen once. This material consisted of CD4+ or CD8+ T cells sorted from blood, taken in a trial of the OX40 agonist ivuxolimab. The chain joins TRBV18 to TRBJ2-7; no reliable D call. The clonotype was recovered from an adult with an advanced solid tumor such as melanoma, head and neck, liver or kidney cancer. The CDR3 region is CASSPAQKYEQYF. In DNA, the CDR3 is TGTGCCAGCTCACCGGCACAGAAGTACGAGCAGTACTTC.